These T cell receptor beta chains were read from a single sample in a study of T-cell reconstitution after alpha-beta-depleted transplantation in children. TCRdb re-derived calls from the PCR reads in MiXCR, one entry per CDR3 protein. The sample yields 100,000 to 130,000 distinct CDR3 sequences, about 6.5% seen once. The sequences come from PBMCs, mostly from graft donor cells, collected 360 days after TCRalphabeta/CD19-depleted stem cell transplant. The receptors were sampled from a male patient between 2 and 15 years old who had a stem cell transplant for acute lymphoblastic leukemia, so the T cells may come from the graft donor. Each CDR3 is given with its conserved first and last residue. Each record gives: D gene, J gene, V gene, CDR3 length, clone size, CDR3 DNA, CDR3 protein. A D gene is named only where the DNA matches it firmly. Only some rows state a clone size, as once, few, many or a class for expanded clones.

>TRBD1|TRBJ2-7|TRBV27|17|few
TGTGCCAGCAGTTTGGGTGCGATCCGACAGGGGAACTACGAGCAGTACTTC
CASSLGAIRQGNYEQYF
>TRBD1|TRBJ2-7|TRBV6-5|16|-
TGTGCCAGCAGATACCCCCGGGACAGTCCTTCCTACGAGCAGTACTTC
CASRYPRDSPSYEQYF
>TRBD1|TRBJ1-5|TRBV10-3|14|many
TGTGCCACCTCGACAGGGGTTGGCAATCAGCCCCAGCATTTT
CATSTGVGNQPQHF
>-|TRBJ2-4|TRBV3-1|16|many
TGTGCCAGCAGCCAAGATCAGGGGATAGCCAAAAACATTCAGTACTTC
CASSQDQGIAKNIQYF
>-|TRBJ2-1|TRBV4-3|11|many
TGCGGGGACGGACTTGGGGCCTCCAGGTTCTTC
CGDGLGASRFF
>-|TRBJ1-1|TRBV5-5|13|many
TGTGCCAGCAGCTTTTATCAGGGCACTGAAGCTTTCTTT
CASSFYQGTEAFF
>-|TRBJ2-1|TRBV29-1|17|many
TGCAGCGTTGAAAAGGGGGTGGGGGCCGACTCCTACAATGAGCAGTTCTTC
CSVEKGVGADSYNEQFF
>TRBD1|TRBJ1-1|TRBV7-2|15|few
TGTGCCAGCAGCTTATTCGGGACAGGGAACACTGAAGCTTTCTTT
CASSLFGTGNTEAFF
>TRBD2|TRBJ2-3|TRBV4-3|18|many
TGCGCCAGCAGCCAAGAGATGGAGCTAGCGGGGGACACAGATACGCAGTATTTT
CASSQEMELAGDTDTQYF
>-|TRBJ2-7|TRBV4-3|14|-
TGCGCCAGCAGCCAAGGGTACGGATCCTACGAGCAGTACTTC
CASSQGYGSYEQYF
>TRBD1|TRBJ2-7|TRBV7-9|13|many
TGTGCCAGCAGCTTTTGGACAGGGCGAGAGCAGTACTTC
CASSFWTGREQYF
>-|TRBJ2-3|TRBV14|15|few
TGTGCCAGCAGCCAAGAACAATGGGGCACAGATACGCAGTATTTT
CASSQEQWGTDTQYF
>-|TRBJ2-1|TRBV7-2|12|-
TGTGCCAGCGGGATAGCCTACAATGAGCAGTTCTTC
CASGIAYNEQFF
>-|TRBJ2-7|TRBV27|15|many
TGTGCCAGCAGCTGGGACTCCAGGAGCTCCTACGAGCAGTACTTC
CASSWDSRSSYEQYF
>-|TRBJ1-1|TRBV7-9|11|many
TGTGCCAGCAGCTCCCGGCAGGAAGCTTTCTTT
CASSSRQEAFF
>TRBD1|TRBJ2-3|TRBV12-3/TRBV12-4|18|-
TGTGCCTTCAGTTACCCTTCAAGACAGGGTGGCAGCACAGATACGCAGTATTTT
CAFSYPSRQGGSTDTQYF
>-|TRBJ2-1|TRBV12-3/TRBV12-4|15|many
TGTGCCAGCAGTTTATTAAGCGGAAAGGACAATGAGCAGTTCTTC
CASSLLSGKDNEQFF
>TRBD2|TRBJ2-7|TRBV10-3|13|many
TGTGCCATCAACCCCGGGACTAGGGACGAGCAGTACTTC
CAINPGTRDEQYF
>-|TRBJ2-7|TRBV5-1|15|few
TGCGCCAGCAGTTCTCAGGGGCCCTCAAGCTACGAGCAGTACTTC
CASSSQGPSSYEQYF
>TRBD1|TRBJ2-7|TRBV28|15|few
TGTGCCAGCAGACCTTGGACAGGGGGCACCTACGAGCAGTACTTC
CASRPWTGGTYEQYF
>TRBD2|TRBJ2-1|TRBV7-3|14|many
TGTGCCAGCAGCTATGGCGGGAGGCAGAATGAGCAGTTCTTC
CASSYGGRQNEQFF
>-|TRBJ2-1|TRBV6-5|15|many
TGTGCCAGCAGTCCGGGTAGACCGGTCAGAAATGAGCAGTTCTTC
CASSPGRPVRNEQFF
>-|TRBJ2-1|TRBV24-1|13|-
TGTGCCACGGGGCAGAGCTCCTACAATGAGCAGTTCTTC
CATGQSSYNEQFF
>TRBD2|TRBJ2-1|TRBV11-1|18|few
TGTGCCAGCAGCTTAGACGCAACTAGCGGGAGTTCCTACAATGAGCAGTTCTTC
CASSLDATSGSSYNEQFF